This passage covers 32 T cell receptor beta chains from one sample sequenced in a study of CD8+ T cells in alopecia areata. Extracted from the samples, RNA was reverse transcribed into cDNA to serve as the sequencing template. The table came from immunoSEQ multiplex PCR; TCRdb's copy has only in-frame clones and leaves some out. The sample carries approximately 24,000 clones, 40% to 60% recorded once. The specimen was NKG2D-high CD8+ T cells sorted from blood. These receptors were taken from a human donor with alopecia areata.

Judged by abundance, this clone is large. The chain recombines TRBV11-2 with TRBJ2-5; 10 bases map to TRBD1. The CDR3 is made up of 16 amino acids. V lost 5 bases and J lost 1; bases outside the gene matches: 7. CDR1 and CDR2 from the germline V gene are SGHAT and FQNNGV. The chain's CDR3 is CASSPADRGVQETQYF. The DNA of the CDR3 is TGTGCCAGCAGCCCAGCGGACAGGGGGGTCCAAGAGACCCAGTACTTC. Full variable domain (outside the CDR3, taken from reference TRBV11-2 and TRBJ2-5): EAGVAQSPRYKIIEKRQSVAFWCNPISGHATLYWYQQILGQGPKLLIQFQNNGVVDDSQLPKDRFSAERLKGVDSTLKIQPAKLEDSAVYLCASSPADRGVQETQYFGPGTRLLVL.

This clone was observed a handful of times. V usage is TRBV27 and J usage is TRBJ2-2; D is undetermined. The CDR3 extends over 12 amino acids. CDR1 MNHEY and CDR2 SMNVEV come from the germline V gene (reference sequence). Trimming shortened V by 10 bases and J by 4 bases, and 10 bases separated the two germline ends. This CDR3 is CATRRPTGELFF. CDR3 coding DNA: TGTGCCACCCGCCGGCCCACCGGGGAGCTGTTTTTT.

This clone was observed a few times. V usage is TRBV11-2 and J usage is TRBJ2-7; D perhaps matches TRBD2 (6 bases). The CDR3 sequence is 14 residues long. The V and J ends lost 3 bases and 4 bases respectively, with 13 bases between them. Germline-derived CDR1 and CDR2 are SGHAT and FQNNGV. CDR3 bases: TGTGCCAGCAGCTTGACGGGAGAGGTTTACGAGCAGTACTTC. Amino acids: CASSLTGEVYEQYF.

The chain recombines TRBV7-9 with TRBJ2-7; D is undetermined. Germline values: CDR1 SEHNR, CDR2 FQNEAQ (reference sequence). Between the trimmed V and J ends, which lost 3 bases and 2 bases, there was a span of 11 bases. CDR3 length equals 14 residues. CDR3 coding DNA: TGTGCCAGCAGCTTTCAGACTGCCCCCTACGAGCAGTACTTC. Protein product: CASSFQTAPYEQYF.

This clone has just a few counts. The V gene is TRBV6-5, the J gene TRBJ2-7; no clear D. The CDR3 has 12 residues. CDR1 and CDR2 (germline): MNHEY, SVGAGI. The germline V and J ends were trimmed by 6 bases and 6 bases, with 12 bases remaining between them. The CDR3 nucleotides are TGTGCCAGCAGCCTGAACTCTGGCGAGCAGTACTTC. Its protein product is CASSLNSGEQYF.

This clone was counted between two and nine times. The V call is TRBV7-2, the J call TRBJ2-2; D not resolved. Trimming shortened V by 3 bases and J by 2 bases, and 1 base separated the two germline ends. CDR3 length: 12 amino acids. Germline lookup yields CDR1 SGHTA and CDR2 FQGNSA. The CDR3 protein is CASSFNTGELFF. DNA for the CDR3: TGTGCCAGCAGCTTTAACACCGGGGAGCTGTTTTTT.

The gene calls are TRBV27 and TRBJ2-6; no reliable D call. V was clipped by 6 bases and J by 0 bases, with 9 bases between them. The CDR3 contains 15 residues. Germline values: CDR1 MNHEY, CDR2 SMNVEV (reference sequence). This CDR3 reads CASRDLISGANVLTF. CDR3 nucleotide sequence: TGTGCCAGCAGAGATTTAATCTCTGGGGCCAACGTCCTGACTTTC.

This clone was detected only a few times. This sequence joins TRBV4-1 and TRBJ2-1; 10 bases align to TRBD2. Germline lookup yields CDR1 MGHRA and CDR2 YSYEKL. The CDR3 runs 15 residues. J was trimmed by 8 bases and V by 1 base; bases with no gene match: 5. CDR3 coding DNA: TGCGCCAGCAGCCAAGGTAGCGGGAGGTTCCATGAGCAGTTCTTC. Translation: CASSQGSGRFHEQFF.

In its sample, this clone was seen many times. This chain uses TRBV28 with TRBJ1-5, with no clear D. V was clipped by 7 bases and J by 1 base, with 11 bases between them. The V gene's germline CDR1 is MDHEN and CDR2 SYDVKM. There are 14 residues in the CDR3. This CDR3 is CASTQLDSNQPQHF. For the CDR3, the DNA is TGTGCCAGCACTCAATTGGACAGCAATCAGCCCCAGCATTTT.

This chain links TRBV6-5 with TRBJ1-2; D is possibly TRBD1 (5 bases). Germline V lookup: CDR1 MNHEY, CDR2 SVGAGI. The germline V and J ends were trimmed by 5 bases and 1 base, with 8 bases remaining between them. The CDR3 spans 13 residues. CDR3 nucleotide sequence: TGTGCCAGCAGTGGGGGACTTAACTATGGCTACACCTTC. Amino acids: CASSGGLNYGYTF.

This rearrangement joins TRBV28 to TRBJ2-5; 9 bases match TRBD2. V lost 2 bases to trimming and J lost 3 bases; unmatched junction nucleotides: 7. The CDR3 consists of 16 residues. The germline V gene has CDR1 MDHEN and CDR2 SYDVKM. CDR3 sequence reads: CASSLAAGGIKETQYF. The CDR3 coding sequence is TGTGCCAGCAGTTTAGCGGCGGGAGGGATAAAAGAGACCCAGTACTTC. Full variable domain (outside the CDR3, taken from reference TRBV28 and TRBJ2-5): DVKVTQSSRYLVKRTGEKVFLECVQDMDHENMFWYRQDPGLGLRLIYFSYDVKMKEKGDIPEGYSVSREKKERFSLILESASTNQTSMYLCASSLAAGGIKETQYFGPGTRLLVL.

V gene TRBV9 combines with J gene TRBJ2-1, with D unclear. The germline CDR1 and CDR2 sequences are SGDLS and YYNGEE. The CDR3 runs to 11 residues. V was trimmed by 2 bases and J by 8 bases, leaving 5 bases between them. The CDR3 coding sequence is TGTGCCAGCAGCGTGTTGGATGAGCAGTTCTTC. This encodes CASSVLDEQFF.

The gene calls are TRBV5-1 and TRBJ1-6; D may be TRBD1 (5 bases). Trimming cost V 4 bases and J 4 bases, with 15 bases left between them. This CDR3 comprises 16 residues. From germline, CDR1 is SGHRS and CDR2 YFSETQ. CDR3 in amino acids: CASSQHAQVYNSPLHF. The CDR3 DNA is TGCGCCAGCAGCCAACATGCACAGGTTTATAATTCACCCCTCCACTTT.

For the CDR3, the DNA is TGTGCCAGCCATGGGGGGGGCGAGATCTACAATGAGCAGTTCTTC. Protein sequence: CASHGGGEIYNEQFF. This chain connects TRBV27 to TRBJ2-1, with a weak D call TRBD2 (7 bases). Germline assignment: CDR1 MNHEY and CDR2 SMNVEV (reference sequence). This CDR3 is built from 15 residues. Trimming took 8 bases from V and 3 from J, leaving 17 bases between them.

The chain joins TRBV4-1 to TRBJ2-1, with D maybe TRBD2 (5 bases). The CDR3 is 15 residues long. CDR1 and CDR2 (germline): MGHRA, YSYEKL. V lost 4 bases and J 7 bases, leaving 17 bases between the germline ends. CDR3 DNA: TGCGCCAGCAGCCTCCTGGGAGCGGTGTCTAATGAGCAGTTCTTC. Translation gives CASSLLGAVSNEQFF.

This sequence joins TRBV11-1 and TRBJ1-1; D is unclear. This CDR3 comprises 12 residues. Germline V gene data show CDR1 as SGHAT and CDR2 as FQDESV (reference sequence). V was trimmed by 3 bases and J by 1 base, leaving 3 bases between them. The CDR3 sequence is CASSFPNTEAFF. The CDR3 coding sequence is TGTGCCAGCAGCTTCCCGAACACTGAAGCTTTCTTT.

The CDR3 loop is CASSLQGGNTEAFF. The CDR3 region has the DNA TGTGCCAGCAGCTTACAGGGGGGGAACACTGAAGCTTTCTTT. This chain links TRBV7-2 with TRBJ1-1; 7 bases are shared with TRBD1. Germline-derived CDR1 and CDR2 are SGHTA and FQGNSA. CDR3 length equals 14 residues. The V segment lost 2 bases and the J segment 1 base; nucleotides outside the gene matches: 1.

The V gene is TRBV27, the J gene TRBJ2-7, with a weak D call TRBD2 (5 bases). V was trimmed by 4 bases and J by 2 bases, leaving 12 bases between them. The germline gives CDR1 MNHEY, CDR2 SMNVEV (reference sequence). The CDR3 sequence is 14 residues long. DNA for the CDR3: TGTGCCAGCAGTTCACGGGATCGAACCTACGAGCAGTACTTC. Protein sequence: CASSSRDRTYEQYF.

This chain connects TRBV4-1 to TRBJ2-5; D is perhaps TRBD1 or TRBD2 (5 bases each). Germline loops: CDR1 MGHRA, CDR2 YSYEKL. The CDR3 is 15 amino acids. V dropped 4 bases and J dropped 2 bases, with 14 bases sitting between them. The CDR3 region has the DNA TGCGCCAGCAGCCCCTGGGGACCGGTACAAGAGACCCAGTACTTC. Its protein product is CASSPWGPVQETQYF.

This clone was observed a few times. The V gene is TRBV7-9, the J gene TRBJ2-4, with unresolved D. This CDR3 has 15 residues. V dropped 5 bases and J dropped 0 bases, with 11 bases sitting between them. Germline-derived CDR1 and CDR2 are SEHNR and FQNEAQ (reference sequence). The CDR3 region is CASSPASLAKNIQYF. CDR3 sequence (DNA): TGTGCCAGCAGCCCCGCATCCTTAGCCAAAAACATTCAGTACTTC.

The chain recombines TRBV14 with TRBJ2-5; TRBD1 is a possible D gene (6 bases). Germline loops: CDR1 SGHDN, CDR2 FVKESK. This CDR3 is built from 13 residues. Trimming cost V 4 bases and J 5 bases, with 11 bases left between them. CDR3 sequence reads: CASSPRGWETQYF. CDR3 DNA: TGTGCCAGCAGCCCCAGGGGTTGGGAGACCCAGTACTTC. The whole variable domain, remainder taken from reference TRBV14 and TRBJ2-5, is EAGVTQFPSHSVIEKGQTVTLRCDPISGHDNLYWYRRVMGKEIKFLLHFVKESKQDESGMPNNRFLAERTGGTYSTLKVQPAELEDSGVYFCASSPRGWETQYFGPGTRLLVL.

This chain connects TRBV12-5 to TRBJ2-5; TRBD1 is a possible D gene (6 bases). Trimming left V 1 base short and J 0 bases short, with 6 bases between. The length of the CDR3 is 14 residues. Germline V gene lookup returns CDR1 LGHNT and CDR2 FRNRAP. CDR3 loop: CASGLDRDQETQYF. The CDR3 DNA reads as TGTGCTAGTGGTTTGGACAGGGACCAAGAGACCCAGTACTTC. Full variable domain (outside the CDR3, taken from reference TRBV12-5 and TRBJ2-5): DARVTQTPRHKVTEMGQEVTMRCQPILGHNTVFWYRQTMMQGLELLAYFRNRAPLDDSGMPKDRFSAEMPDATLATLKIQPSEPRDSAVYFCASGLDRDQETQYFGPGTRLLVL.

This clone was observed a handful of times. The CDR3 nucleotides read TGTGCCAGCAGCCCCCCGGGACTAGCGGGAGAGACCCAGTACTTC. Its protein product is CASSPPGLAGETQYF. This chain joins TRBV7-9 and TRBJ2-5; TRBD2 matches at 12 bases. With V trimmed by 5 bases and J by 4 bases, 5 bases remained unmatched. Germline V CDR1 and CDR2: SEHNR, FQNEAQ (reference sequence). This CDR3 is 15 amino acids long.

The rearrangement links TRBV2 to TRBJ1-2, with D possibly matching TRBD1 (5 bases). Trimming left V 4 bases short and J 12 bases short, with 15 bases between. Germline-derived CDR1 and CDR2 are SNHLY and FYNNEI. The CDR3 extends over 12 amino acids. CDR3: CASSVTGRNNTF. Written as DNA, the CDR3 is TGTGCCAGCAGTGTCACGGGACGTAACAACACCTTC.

This CDR3 is CASSTYGQQETQYF. The CDR3 DNA reads as TGTGCCAGTAGTACGTACGGGCAGCAAGAGACCCAGTACTTC. This chain connects TRBV19 to TRBJ2-5; D is unresolved. The V and J ends lost 4 bases and 2 bases respectively, with 11 bases between them. CDR1 LNHDA and CDR2 SQIVND come from the germline V gene (reference sequence). The CDR3 sequence is 14 residues long.

J is TRBJ2-3 and V is TRBV11-3; 9 positions match TRBD2. V gave up 2 bases and J gave up 1 base; unmatched junction bases: 7. Looked up from germline, CDR1 is SGHNT and CDR2 is YENEEA. The CDR3 is made up of 17 amino acids. This CDR3 is CASSLRSSGIGTDTQYF. DNA for the CDR3: TGTGCCAGCAGCTTAAGGTCTAGCGGGATAGGCACAGATACGCAGTATTTT.

The chain links TRBV9 to TRBJ2-3, with a tentative D call TRBD1 (6 bases). The CDR3 length is 13 residues. Trimming left V 5 bases short and J 4 bases short, with 11 bases between. Germline V CDR1 and CDR2: SGDLS, YYNGEE. The CDR3 protein is CASSAGDADTQYF. The CDR3 DNA is TGTGCCAGCAGTGCAGGGGATGCAGATACGCAGTATTTT.

The chain joins TRBV5-6 to TRBJ1-1, with 7 bases identical to TRBD1. The CDR3 totals 15 residues. J gave up 0 bases and V 0 bases, and 2 bases lay outside the gene matches. The V gene's germline CDR1 is SGHDT and CDR2 YYEEEE. CDR3 sequence (DNA): TGTGCCAGCAGCTTGGGACAGGGTATGAACACTGAAGCTTTCTTT. The encoded protein is CASSLGQGMNTEAFF.

This clone has only a few counts. J is TRBJ2-1 and V is TRBV28; maybe TRBD2 (5 bases). The CDR3 consists of 14 residues. Trimming took off 4 bases at V and 3 bases at J, with 10 bases between the two ends. In germline, CDR1 is MDHEN, CDR2 SYDVKM. The CDR3 DNA follows: TGTGCCAGCAGTTCCCATCGGGGCTACAATGAGCAGTTCTTC. It is translated as CASSSHRGYNEQFF.

The chain employs TRBV4-1 and TRBJ2-7; the match to TRBD2 covers 10 bases. The CDR3 has 16 residues. Germline loops: CDR1 MGHRA, CDR2 YSYEKL. V shed 1 base and J 4 bases; nucleotides not matched to a gene: 7. The DNA for the CDR3 is TGCGCCAGCAGCCAAGCTCTAGCGGGAGCTATGTACGAGCAGTACTTC. Translation gives CASSQALAGAMYEQYF.

In DNA, the CDR3 is TGTGCCAGCAGTGGACTTGAGCAGTTCTTC. The encoded protein is CASSGLEQFF. The chain uses TRBV2 and TRBJ2-1; D is uncertain. The CDR3 spans 10 residues. The V gene's germline CDR1 is SNHLY and CDR2 FYNNEI. V gave up 4 bases and J gave up 9 bases, with 4 bases separating them.

This chain uses TRBV7-3 with TRBJ2-2; D unresolved. In germline, CDR1 is SGHTA, CDR2 FQGTGA. The CDR3 is made up of 14 amino acids. Trimming stripped 8 bases from V and 1 base from J, with 11 bases between. The DNA for the CDR3 is TGTGCCAGCGCAAAGCTGGGGAACACCGGGGAGCTGTTTTTT. Translation gives CASAKLGNTGELFF.